Below are 11 T cell receptor beta chains sequenced from a single sample in a study of shared clonotypes between healthy human individuals. Produced via immunoSEQ multiplex PCR; TCRdb's table is partial and in-frame only. This table has approximately 1.1 million clones, around 82% appearing once. Sample: memory CD4+ T cells from PBMCs. Subset denoted: CD45RA-negative fraction. These receptors all stem from a man between 18 and 35 years old in good health. Some clones in this sample may be carry-over from other donors' samples.

This clone was counted once. CDR3 DNA sequence: TGTGCCAGCAGCTCAGGGGCACGGCTATATGGCTACACCTTC. Its protein product is CASSSGARLYGYTF. The chain recombines TRBV28 with TRBJ1-2, with D perhaps TRBD1 (6 bases). The CDR3 consists of 14 residues. Germline CDR1 reads MDHEN; CDR2 reads SYDVKM. The V gene lost 6 bases and the J gene lost 5 bases, with 16 bases spanning the gap.

The chain combines TRBV4-3 with TRBJ1-5; 8 bases are shared with TRBD1. The CDR3 is 16 residues long. CDR1 and CDR2 (germline): LGHNA, YSLEER. The ends lost 0 bases at V and 8 bases at J; junction bases unmatched: 9. CDR3 region: CASSQDANQGAKPQHF. The CDR3 DNA sequence: TGCGCCAGCAGCCAAGACGCAAACCAGGGGGCGAAGCCCCAGCATTTT.

The V and J genes are TRBV15 and TRBJ1-2; D is undetermined. From germline, CDR1 is LNHNV and CDR2 YYDKDF (reference sequence). V lost 0 bases and J 2 bases, leaving 7 bases between the germline ends. There are 14 residues in the CDR3. CDR3 residues: CATSRDTVNYGYTF. CDR3 coding DNA: TGTGCCACCAGCAGAGATACAGTAAACTATGGCTACACCTTC.

The chain uses TRBV28 and TRBJ1-5, with 8 nucleotides matching TRBD1. In germline, CDR1 is MDHEN, CDR2 SYDVKM. V dropped 7 bases and J dropped 5; count of bases not matched to a gene: 16. This CDR3 is built from 17 residues. Here the CDR3 reads CASNPYTGTGRHQPQHF. The CDR3 DNA follows: TGTGCCAGCAATCCATATACCGGGACAGGCCGCCATCAGCCCCAGCATTTT.

The J gene is TRBJ2-7, the V gene TRBV16; the D gene is possibly TRBD2 (5 bases). Trimming stripped 1 base from V and 2 bases from J, with 12 bases between. Germline loops: CDR1 KGHSY, CDR2 FQNENV. The CDR3 is 15 residues long. The CDR3 coding sequence is TGTGCCAGCAGCCAATTTTCTCGGGGAACCTACGAGCAGTACTTC. Encoded protein: CASSQFSRGTYEQYF.

J is TRBJ1-2 and V is TRBV27; D might be TRBD1 (5 bases). V was clipped by 8 bases and J by 3 bases, with 13 bases between them. This CDR3 contains 13 residues. CDR1 MNHEY and CDR2 SMNVEV come from the germline V gene (reference sequence). This CDR3 reads CASGRDADYGYTF. The CDR3 DNA follows: TGTGCCAGCGGCCGGGACGCGGACTATGGCTACACCTTC.

This chain connects TRBV7-2 to TRBJ2-7; 10 positions match TRBD2. CDR1 and CDR2 (germline): SGHTA, FQGNSA. V was pared by 5 bases and J by 5 bases, with 3 bases of the junction left unmatched. The CDR3 runs 13 residues. The CDR3 region is CASSPLAGDEQYF. CDR3 in DNA: TGTGCCAGCAGCCCCCTAGCGGGAGACGAGCAGTACTTC.

This chain links TRBV11-2 with TRBJ2-1, with no clear D. Germline CDR1 SGHAT, CDR2 FQNNGV. V dropped 0 bases and J dropped 0 bases, with 6 bases sitting between them. The CDR3 extends over 15 amino acids. The CDR3 DNA reads TGTGCCAGCAGCTTAGATAGGGTCTCCTACAATGAGCAGTTCTTC. This translates into CASSLDRVSYNEQFF.

The chain is built from TRBV10-2 and TRBJ1-1, with a possible D match to TRBD1 (6 bases). The germline CDR1 and CDR2 sequences are WSHSY and SAAADI. The V end lost 6 bases, the J end lost 1 base, and 9 bases lay between the germline ends. This CDR3 contains 13 residues. The CDR3 DNA sequence: TGCGCCAGCAGGAGGGGGGAGAACACTGAAGCTTTCTTT. This translates into CASRRGENTEAFF.

This clone has a single count. The chain joins TRBV6-1 to TRBJ2-1; D unclear. Germline CDR1 and CDR2: MNHNS and SASEGT. This CDR3 comprises 16 residues. Trimming stripped 2 bases from V and 8 bases from J, with 19 bases between. The DNA for the CDR3 is TGTGCCAGCAGTGAATGGGCTAGAACCTCCCCGGATGAGCAGTTCTTC. The encoded protein is CASSEWARTSPDEQFF.

V is TRBV25-1 and J is TRBJ1-1; possibly TRBD1 for D (5 bases). Germline V gene data show CDR1 as MGHDK and CDR2 as SYGVNS. V lost 1 base, J lost 5 bases, and 14 bases lay in between. This CDR3 has 15 residues. The CDR3 DNA follows: TGTGCCAGCAGTGAATTGCGGGGCCGAGGGACTGAAGCTTTCTTT. Its translation is CASSELRGRGTEAFF.